The sequence of this T cell receptor (beta chain) was determined in a study of cytomegalovirus exposure and HLA in healthy donors. Donors had nominal health at sampling but likely had unrecorded immune exposures. The PCR ran on 60 Vbeta and 13 Jbeta primers. Method: immunoSEQ multiplex PCR; TCRdb's copy keeps in-frame clones and lacks some. This repertoire shows around 150,000 clones, roughly 77% found once; its top ten account for roughly 8%. The J segment lost 2 bases and the V segment lost 4 bases, leaving 6 bases of the junction unmatched. The CDR3 runs to 15 residues. Germline CDR1 reads MNHEY; CDR2 reads SVGAGI.

Sequences were obtained from PBMCs. The receptor was isolated from a woman aged 40 to 55 in good health and CMV-seropositive. The chain couples TRBV6-5 to TRBJ2-7; 9 positions match TRBD1. The CDR3, as DNA: TGTGCCAGCAGTTCCGGGACAGGGTACCCCTACGAGCAGTACTTC. Residues: CASSSGTGYPYEQYF.